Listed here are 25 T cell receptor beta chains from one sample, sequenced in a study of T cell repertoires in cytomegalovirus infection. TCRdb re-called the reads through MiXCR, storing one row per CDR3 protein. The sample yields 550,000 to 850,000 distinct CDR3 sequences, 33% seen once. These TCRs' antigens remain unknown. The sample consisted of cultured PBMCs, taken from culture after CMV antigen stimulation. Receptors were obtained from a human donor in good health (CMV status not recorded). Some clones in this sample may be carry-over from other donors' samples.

In DNA, the CDR3 is TGTGCCAGCAGCTCTGCGGTCCGGGACCAAGAGACCCAGTACTTC. Protein: CASSSAVRDQETQYF. The chain is built from TRBV5-4 and TRBJ2-5; D remains unclear. Germline CDR1 and CDR2: SGHNT and YYREEE (reference sequence). CDR3 size: 15 residues. The germline V and J ends were trimmed by 3 bases and 0 bases, with 12 bases remaining between them.

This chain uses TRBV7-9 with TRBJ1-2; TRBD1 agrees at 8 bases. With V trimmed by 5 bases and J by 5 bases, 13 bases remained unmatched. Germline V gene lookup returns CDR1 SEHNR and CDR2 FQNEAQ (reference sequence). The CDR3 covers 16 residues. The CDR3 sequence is CASSLKPDRDGYGYTF. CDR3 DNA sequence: TGTGCCAGCAGCCTGAAGCCGGACAGGGATGGGTATGGCTACACCTTC.

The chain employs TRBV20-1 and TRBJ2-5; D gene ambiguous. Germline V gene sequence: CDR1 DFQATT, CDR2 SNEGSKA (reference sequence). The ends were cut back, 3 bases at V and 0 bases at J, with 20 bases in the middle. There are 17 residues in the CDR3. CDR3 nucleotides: TGCAGTGCTAGCGATGGGCCTGGGCGACTGAACCAAGAGACCCAGTACTTC. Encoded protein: CSASDGPGRLNQETQYF.

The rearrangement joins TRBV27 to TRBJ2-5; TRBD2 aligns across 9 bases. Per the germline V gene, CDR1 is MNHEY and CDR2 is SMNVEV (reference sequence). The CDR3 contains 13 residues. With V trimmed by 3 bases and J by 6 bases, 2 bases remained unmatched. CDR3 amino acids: CASSLGLAQTQYF. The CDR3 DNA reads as TGTGCCAGCAGTTTGGGACTAGCACAGACCCAGTACTTC.

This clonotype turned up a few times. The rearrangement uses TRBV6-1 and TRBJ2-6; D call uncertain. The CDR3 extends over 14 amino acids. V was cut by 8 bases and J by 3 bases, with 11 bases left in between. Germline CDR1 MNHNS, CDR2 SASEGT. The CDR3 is CASFDNLGANVLTF. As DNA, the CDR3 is TGTGCCAGCTTTGATAATCTTGGGGCCAACGTCCTGACTTTC.

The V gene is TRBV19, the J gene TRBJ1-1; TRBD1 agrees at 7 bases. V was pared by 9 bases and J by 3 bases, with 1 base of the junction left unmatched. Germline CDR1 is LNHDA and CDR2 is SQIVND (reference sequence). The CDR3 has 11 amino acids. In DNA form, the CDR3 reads TGTGCCAGAACAGGGGACACTGAAGCTTTCTTT. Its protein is CARTGDTEAFF.

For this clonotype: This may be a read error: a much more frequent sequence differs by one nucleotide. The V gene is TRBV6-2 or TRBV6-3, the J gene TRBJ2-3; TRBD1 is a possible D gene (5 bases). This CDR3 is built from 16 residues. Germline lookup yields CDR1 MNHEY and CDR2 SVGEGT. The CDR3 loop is CANSELPPMGPDTQYF. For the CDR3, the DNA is TGTGCCAACAGTGAACTTCCCCCTATGGGGCCTGATACGCAGTATTTT.

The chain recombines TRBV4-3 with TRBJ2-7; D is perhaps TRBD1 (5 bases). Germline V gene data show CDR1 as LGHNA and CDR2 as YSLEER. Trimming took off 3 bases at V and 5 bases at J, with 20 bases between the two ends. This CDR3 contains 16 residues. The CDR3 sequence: CASSHPEGAVGDEQYF. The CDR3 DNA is TGCGCCAGCAGCCATCCGGAAGGGGCAGTAGGCGACGAGCAGTACTTC.

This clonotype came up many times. The CDR3 DNA is TGTGCCAGCAGCTTAGGGGCCGTAACAGATACGCAGTATTTT. It yields the protein CASSLGAVTDTQYF. The chain combines TRBV7-2 with TRBJ2-3; no clear D gene. The V gene's germline CDR1 is SGHTA and CDR2 FQGNSA. Trimming took off 1 base at V and 3 bases at J, with 8 bases between the two ends. This CDR3 is built from 14 residues. The entire variable domain, with the rest obtained from reference TRBV7-2 and TRBJ2-3, is as follows: GAGVSQSPSNKVTEKGKDVELRCDPISGHTALYWYRQSLGQGLEFLIYFQGNSAPDKSGLPSDRFSAERTGGSVSTLTIQRTQQEDSAVYLCASSLGAVTDTQYFGPGTRLTVL.

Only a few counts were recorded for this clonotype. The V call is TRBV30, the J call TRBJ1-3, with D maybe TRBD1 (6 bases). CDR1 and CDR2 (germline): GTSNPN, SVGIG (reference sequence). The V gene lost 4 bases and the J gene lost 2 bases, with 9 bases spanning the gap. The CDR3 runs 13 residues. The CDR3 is CAWNPGAGNTIYF. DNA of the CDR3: TGTGCCTGGAATCCAGGGGCTGGAAACACCATATATTTT.

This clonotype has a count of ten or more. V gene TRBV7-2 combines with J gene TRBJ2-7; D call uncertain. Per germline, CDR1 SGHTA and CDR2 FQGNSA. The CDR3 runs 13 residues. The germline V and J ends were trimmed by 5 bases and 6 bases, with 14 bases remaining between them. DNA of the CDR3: TGTGCCAGCAGCGCCCGACTGGGGTCCGAGCAGTACTTC. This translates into CASSARLGSEQYF.

The CDR3, as DNA: TGTGCCAGCAACCCCGACGGGACAGGATACTATGGCTACACCTTC. Its protein is CASNPDGTGYYGYTF. This chain links TRBV6-5 with TRBJ1-2; TRBD1 agrees at 8 bases. Losses at the gene ends were 7 bases for V and 3 bases for J; bases not matched to a gene: 10. Germline V CDR1 and CDR2: MNHEY, SVGAGI. The CDR3 runs 15 residues.

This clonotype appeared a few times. The CDR3 is CASSLPGSRAGEQYF. The CDR3 region has the DNA TGTGCCAGCAGTTTGCCCGGGTCCAGAGCCGGGGAGCAGTACTTC. The chain uses TRBV28 and TRBJ2-7; D gene unclear. CDR1 MDHEN and CDR2 SYDVKM come from the germline V gene. This CDR3 is built from 15 residues. Trimming left V 3 bases short and J 7 bases short, with 19 bases between.

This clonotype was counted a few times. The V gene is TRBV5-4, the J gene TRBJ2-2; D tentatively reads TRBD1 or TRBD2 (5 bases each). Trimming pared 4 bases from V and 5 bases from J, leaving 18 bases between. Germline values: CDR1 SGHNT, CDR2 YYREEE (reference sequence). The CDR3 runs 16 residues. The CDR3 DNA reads TGTGCCAGCAGCACGAGAACCGGGGCCCGTACCGGGGAGCTGTTTTTT. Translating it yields CASSTRTGARTGELFF. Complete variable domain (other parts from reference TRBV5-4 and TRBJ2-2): ETGVTQSPTHLIKTRGQQVTLRCSSQSGHNTVSWYQQALGQGPQFIFQYYREEENGRGNFPPRFSGLQFPNYSSELNVNALELDDSALYLCASSTRTGARTGELFFGEGSRLTVL.

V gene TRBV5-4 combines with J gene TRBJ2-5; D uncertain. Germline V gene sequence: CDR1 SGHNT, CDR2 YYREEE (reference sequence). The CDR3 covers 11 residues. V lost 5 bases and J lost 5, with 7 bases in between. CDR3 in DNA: TGTGCCAGCAGGATGGGGGAGACCCAGTACTTC. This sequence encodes CASRMGETQYF.

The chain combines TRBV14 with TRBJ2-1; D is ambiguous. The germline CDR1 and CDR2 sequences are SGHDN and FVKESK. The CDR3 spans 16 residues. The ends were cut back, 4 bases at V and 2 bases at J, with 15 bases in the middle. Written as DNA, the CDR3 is TGTGCCAGCAGCCCTCCTAGGGCGGATCCCTACAATGAGCAGTTCTTC. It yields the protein CASSPPRADPYNEQFF. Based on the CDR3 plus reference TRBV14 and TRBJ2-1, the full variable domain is EAGVTQFPSHSVIEKGQTVTLRCDPISGHDNLYWYRRVMGKEIKFLLHFVKESKQDESGMPNNRFLAERTGGTYSTLKVQPAELEDSGVYFCASSPPRADPYNEQFFGPGTRLTVL.

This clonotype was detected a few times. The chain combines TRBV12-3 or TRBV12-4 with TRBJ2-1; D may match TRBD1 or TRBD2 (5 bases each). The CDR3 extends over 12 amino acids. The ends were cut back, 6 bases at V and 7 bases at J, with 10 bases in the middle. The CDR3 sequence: CASSTEGNEQFF. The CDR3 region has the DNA TGTGCCAGCAGCACCGAGGGGAATGAGCAGTTCTTC.

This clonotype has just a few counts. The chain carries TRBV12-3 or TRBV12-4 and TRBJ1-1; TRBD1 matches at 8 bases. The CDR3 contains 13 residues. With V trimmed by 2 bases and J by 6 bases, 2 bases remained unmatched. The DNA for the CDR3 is TGTGCCAGCAGTTTATTACAGGGGGCTGAAGCTTTCTTT. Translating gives CASSLLQGAEAFF.

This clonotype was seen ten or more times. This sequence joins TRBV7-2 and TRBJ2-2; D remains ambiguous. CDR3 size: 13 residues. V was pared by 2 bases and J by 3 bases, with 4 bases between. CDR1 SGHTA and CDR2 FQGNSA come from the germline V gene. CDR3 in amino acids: CASSLRYTGELFF. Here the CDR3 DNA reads TGTGCCAGCAGCTTACGCTACACCGGGGAGCTGTTTTTT.

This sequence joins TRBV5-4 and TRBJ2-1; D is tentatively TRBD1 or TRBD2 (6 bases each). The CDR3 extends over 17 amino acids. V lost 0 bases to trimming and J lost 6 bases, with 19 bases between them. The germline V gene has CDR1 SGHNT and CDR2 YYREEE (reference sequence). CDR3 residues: CASSLGPHGGLGNEQFF. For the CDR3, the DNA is TGTGCCAGCAGCTTGGGACCCCACGGGGGCCTTGGCAATGAGCAGTTCTTC.

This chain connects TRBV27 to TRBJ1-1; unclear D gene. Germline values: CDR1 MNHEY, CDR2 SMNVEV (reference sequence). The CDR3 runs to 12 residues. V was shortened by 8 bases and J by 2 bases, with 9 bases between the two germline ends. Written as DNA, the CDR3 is TGTGCCAGCGGAAATATTAACACTGAAGCTTTCTTT. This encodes CASGNINTEAFF.

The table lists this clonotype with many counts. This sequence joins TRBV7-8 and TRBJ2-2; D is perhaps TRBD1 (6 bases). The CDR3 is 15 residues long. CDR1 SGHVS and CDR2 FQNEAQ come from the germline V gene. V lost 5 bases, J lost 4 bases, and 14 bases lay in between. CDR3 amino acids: CASSRDRSGTGELFF. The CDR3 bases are TGTGCCAGCAGCCGCGACAGGTCTGGCACCGGGGAGCTGTTTTTT.

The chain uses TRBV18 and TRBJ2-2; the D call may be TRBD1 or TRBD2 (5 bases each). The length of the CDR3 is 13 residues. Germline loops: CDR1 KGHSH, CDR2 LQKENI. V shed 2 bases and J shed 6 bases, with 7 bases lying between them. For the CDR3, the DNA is TGTGCCAGCTCACCAAGGGACGCCGGGGAGCTGTTTTTT. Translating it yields CASSPRDAGELFF.

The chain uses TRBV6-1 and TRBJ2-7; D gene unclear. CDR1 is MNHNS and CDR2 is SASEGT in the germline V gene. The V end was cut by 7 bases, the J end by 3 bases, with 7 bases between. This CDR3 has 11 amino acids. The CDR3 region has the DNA TGTGCCAGCACTTGGAGCTACGAGCAGTACTTC. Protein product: CASTWSYEQYF.

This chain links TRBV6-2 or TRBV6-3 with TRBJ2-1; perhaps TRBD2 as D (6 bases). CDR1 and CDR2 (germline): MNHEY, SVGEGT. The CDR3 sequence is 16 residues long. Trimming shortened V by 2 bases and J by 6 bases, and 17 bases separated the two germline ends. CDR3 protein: CASSYRVPGLFNEQFF. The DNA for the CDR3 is TGTGCCAGCAGTTACAGGGTACCGGGACTCTTCAATGAGCAGTTCTTC.